This T cell receptor beta chain was sequenced during a study of T cell clonotyping in hematopoietic cell transplantation. Turning to the study itself: Pretransplant recipient samples were taken after cytoreduction. Study-wide results and caveats: Few recipient clonotypes overlapped donors; over 97% were de novo at given depth. Recipient TCR diversity dropped after transplant; expanded clonotypes rose from day 30 to 180. Higher Inverse Simpson Index values in graft donor and pretransplant recipient predicted broader posttransplant TCR diversity.

Regarding this clone: Its antigen is not known.

Some clones are missing from TCRdb's copy, which holds only in-frame ones; the method was immunoSEQ multiplex PCR. The sample consists of about 80,000 clones, approximately 95% of them appearing once. Regarding time point: recipient sample about 28 days before transplant, after cytoreduction. Trimming shortened V by 5 bases and J by 1 base, and 8 bases separated the two germline ends. CDR3 length: 13 residues. CDR1 and CDR2 from the germline V gene are MDHEN and SYDVKM. The specimen comprised peripheral blood mononuclear cells, sampled before stem cell transplant. This chain joins TRBV28 and TRBJ1-1; the D gene is possibly TRBD1 (5 bases). This sequence originates from a woman in her forties or fifties with acute myeloid leukemia. Some clones in this sample may be carry-over from other donors' samples. CDR3 in amino acids: CASSGGANTEAFF. CDR3 DNA: TGTGCCAGCAGTGGGGGAGCGAACACTGAAGCTTTCTTT.